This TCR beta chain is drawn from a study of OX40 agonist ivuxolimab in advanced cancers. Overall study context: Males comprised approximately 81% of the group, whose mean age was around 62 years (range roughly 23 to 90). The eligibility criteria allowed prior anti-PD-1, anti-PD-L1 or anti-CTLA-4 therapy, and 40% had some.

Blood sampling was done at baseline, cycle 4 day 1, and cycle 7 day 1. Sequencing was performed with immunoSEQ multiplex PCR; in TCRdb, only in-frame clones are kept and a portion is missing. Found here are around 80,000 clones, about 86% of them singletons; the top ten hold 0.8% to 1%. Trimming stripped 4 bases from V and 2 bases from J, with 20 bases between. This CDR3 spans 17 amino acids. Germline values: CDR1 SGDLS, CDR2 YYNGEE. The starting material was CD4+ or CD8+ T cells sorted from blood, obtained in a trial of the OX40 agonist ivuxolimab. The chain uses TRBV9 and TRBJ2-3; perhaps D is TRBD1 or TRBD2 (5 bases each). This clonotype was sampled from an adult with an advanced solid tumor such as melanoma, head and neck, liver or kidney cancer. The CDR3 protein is CASSPAHWGRNTDTQYF. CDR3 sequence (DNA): TGTGCCAGCAGCCCCGCTCATTGGGGGAGAAACACAGATACGCAGTATTTT.